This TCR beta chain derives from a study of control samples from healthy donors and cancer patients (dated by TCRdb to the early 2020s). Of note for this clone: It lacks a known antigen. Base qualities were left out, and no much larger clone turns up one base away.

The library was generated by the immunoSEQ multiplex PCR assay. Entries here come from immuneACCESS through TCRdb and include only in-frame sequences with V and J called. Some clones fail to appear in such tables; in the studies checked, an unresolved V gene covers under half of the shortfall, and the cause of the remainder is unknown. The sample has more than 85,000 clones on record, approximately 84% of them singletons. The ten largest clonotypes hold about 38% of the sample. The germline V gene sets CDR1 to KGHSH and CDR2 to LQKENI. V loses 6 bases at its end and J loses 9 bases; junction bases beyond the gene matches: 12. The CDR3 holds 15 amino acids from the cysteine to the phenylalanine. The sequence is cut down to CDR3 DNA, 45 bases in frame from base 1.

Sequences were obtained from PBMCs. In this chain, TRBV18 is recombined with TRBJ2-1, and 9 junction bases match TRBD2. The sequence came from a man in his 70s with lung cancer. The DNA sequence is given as TGTGCCAGCTCTCCCGCCTCGCGGGGGGGCGGTGAGCAGTTCTTC. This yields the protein CASSPASRGGGEQFF.